This T cell receptor (beta chain) was profiled in a study of T cell responses to AZD1222 COVID-19 vaccine. General observations from the study: Clonal diversity was possibly underestimated, and white British individuals and females predominated among donors. The breadth and depth of Spike-specific TCRs increased once two AZD1222 doses had been given. Repertoire samples came only from after the peak T cell response.

Points on this clone: Its target is not known.

Clones were read by immunoSEQ multiplex PCR, and TCRdb kept only the in-frame ones, dropping some. The data contain about 140,000 clones, around 92% of them singletons. Per germline, CDR1 WNHNN and CDR2 SYGVQD (reference sequence). V shed 0 bases and J 13 bases; nucleotides not matched to a gene: 6. This CDR3 contains 14 residues. This sequence joins TRBV10-1 and TRBJ1-4, with 9 bases lining up with TRBD1. The sequenced sample was peripheral blood, obtained 28 days after the second AZD1222 dose. The sequence came from an adult who received the AZD1222 COVID-19 vaccine. CDR3 DNA sequence: TGCGCCAGCAGTGAGTCGGGGGACAGGGACTCACTGTTTTTT. It specifies CASSESGDRDSLFF.